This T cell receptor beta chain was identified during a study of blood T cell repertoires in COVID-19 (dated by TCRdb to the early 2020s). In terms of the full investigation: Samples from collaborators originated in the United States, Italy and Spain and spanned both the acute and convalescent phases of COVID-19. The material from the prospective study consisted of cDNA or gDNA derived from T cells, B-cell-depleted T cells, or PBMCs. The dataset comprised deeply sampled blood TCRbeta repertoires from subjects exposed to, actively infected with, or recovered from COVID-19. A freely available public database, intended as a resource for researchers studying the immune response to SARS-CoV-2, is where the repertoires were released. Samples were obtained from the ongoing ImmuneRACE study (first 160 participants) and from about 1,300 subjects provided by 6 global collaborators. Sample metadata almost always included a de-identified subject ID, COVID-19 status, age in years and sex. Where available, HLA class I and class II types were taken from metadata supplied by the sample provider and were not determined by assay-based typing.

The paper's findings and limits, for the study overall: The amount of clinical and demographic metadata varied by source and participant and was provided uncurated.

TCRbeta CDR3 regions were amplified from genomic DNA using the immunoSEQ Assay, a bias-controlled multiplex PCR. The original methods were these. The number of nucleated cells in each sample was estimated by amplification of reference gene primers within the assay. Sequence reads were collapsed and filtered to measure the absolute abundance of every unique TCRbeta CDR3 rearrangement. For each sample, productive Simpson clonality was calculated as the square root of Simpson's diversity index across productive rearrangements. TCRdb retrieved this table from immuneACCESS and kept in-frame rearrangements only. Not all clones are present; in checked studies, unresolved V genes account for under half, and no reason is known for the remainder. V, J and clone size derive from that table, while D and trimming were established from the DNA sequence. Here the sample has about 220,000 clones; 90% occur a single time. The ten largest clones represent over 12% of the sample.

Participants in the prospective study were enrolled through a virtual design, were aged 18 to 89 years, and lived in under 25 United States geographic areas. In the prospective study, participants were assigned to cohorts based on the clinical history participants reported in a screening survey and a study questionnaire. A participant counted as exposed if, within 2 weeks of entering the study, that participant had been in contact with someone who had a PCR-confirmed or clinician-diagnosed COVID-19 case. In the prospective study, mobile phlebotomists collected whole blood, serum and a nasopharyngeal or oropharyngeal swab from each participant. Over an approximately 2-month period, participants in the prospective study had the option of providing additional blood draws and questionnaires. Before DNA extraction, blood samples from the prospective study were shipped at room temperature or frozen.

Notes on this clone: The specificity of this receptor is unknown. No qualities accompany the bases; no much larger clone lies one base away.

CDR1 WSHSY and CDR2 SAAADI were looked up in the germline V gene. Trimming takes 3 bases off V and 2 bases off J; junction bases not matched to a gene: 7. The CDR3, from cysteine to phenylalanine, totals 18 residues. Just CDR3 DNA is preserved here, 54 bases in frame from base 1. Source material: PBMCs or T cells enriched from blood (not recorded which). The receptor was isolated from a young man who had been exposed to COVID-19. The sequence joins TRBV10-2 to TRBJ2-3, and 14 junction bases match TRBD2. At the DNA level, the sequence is TGCGCCAGCAGTGATCTGGGGACTAGCGGGAGCCCCACAGATACGCAGTATTTT. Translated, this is CASSDLGTSGSPTDTQYF.